Each of the 2 T cell receptor beta chains below was sequenced from the same sample in a study of T cell repertoires in cytomegalovirus infection. TCRdb recomputed calls from the reads with MiXCR, one row per CDR3 protein. This sample has approximately 190,000 distinct CDR3 sequences, with under 30% found just once. Input material: PBMCs. These receptors came from a human donor in good health (CMV status not recorded). Some clones in this sample may be carry-over from other donors' samples.

Many counts were recorded for this clonotype. The rearrangement uses TRBV7-8 and TRBJ1-1; 7 bases line up with TRBD1. CDR3 size: 15 residues. In germline, CDR1 is SGHVS, CDR2 FQNEAQ. The trim removed 1 base at V and 1 base at J, leaving 3 bases unmatched. CDR3 region: CASSLGQGGNTEAFF. The DNA of the CDR3 is TGTGCCAGCAGCTTAGGACAGGGCGGGAACACTGAAGCTTTCTTT.

This clonotype has just a few counts. This chain links TRBV7-6 with TRBJ2-1; no definite D call. Germline V CDR1 and CDR2: SGHVS, FNYEAQ. The CDR3 consists of 13 residues. V lost 5 bases and J 5 bases, leaving 10 bases between the germline ends. Here the CDR3 DNA reads TGTGCCAGCAGCCCCCTTTACGACAATGAGCAGTTCTTC. It yields the protein CASSPLYDNEQFF.